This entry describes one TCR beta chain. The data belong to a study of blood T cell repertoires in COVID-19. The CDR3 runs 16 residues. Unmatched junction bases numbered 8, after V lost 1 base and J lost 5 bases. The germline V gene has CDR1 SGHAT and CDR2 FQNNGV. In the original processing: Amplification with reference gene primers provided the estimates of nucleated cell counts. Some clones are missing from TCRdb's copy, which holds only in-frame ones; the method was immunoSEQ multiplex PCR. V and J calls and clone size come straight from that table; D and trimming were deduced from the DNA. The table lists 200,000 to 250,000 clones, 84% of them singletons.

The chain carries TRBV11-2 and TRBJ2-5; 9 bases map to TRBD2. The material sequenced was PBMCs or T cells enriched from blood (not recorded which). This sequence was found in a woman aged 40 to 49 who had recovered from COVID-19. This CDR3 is CASSLGGTSPAETQYF. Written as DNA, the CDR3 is TGTGCCAGCAGCTTAGGGGGGACTAGCCCAGCGGAGACCCAGTACTTC.